These T cell receptor beta chains were read from a single sample in a study of response to subunit inactivated influenza vaccine. TCRdb analysed the RT-PCR reads with MiXCR anew, one entry per CDR3 protein. The sample lists about 570,000 distinct CDR3 sequences; around 11% were seen once. These data also featured in a second study, about T cells expressing NK-cell markers.

The specimen was PBMCs from blood, collected on the day of vaccination. The receptors here all came from a man aged 50 to 59 who received an inactivated influenza vaccine. CDR3s include the opening cysteine and the closing phenylalanine or tryptophan. Each record gives: V gene, D gene, clone size, J gene, CDR3 DNA, CDR3 protein. A D gene is named only where the DNA matches it firmly. The size field is filled for only some rows; it gives once, few, many or a size class.

TRBV5-6,.,.,TRBJ2-2,TGTGCCAGCAGCCCAATGGGCAGGGTCACCGGGGAGCTGTTTTTT,CASSPMGRVTGELFF
TRBV4-3,TRBD1,.,TRBJ1-1,TGCGCCAGCAGCCACCGGGACAGCGGTACTGAAGCTTTCTTT,CASSHRDSGTEAFF
TRBV5-1,.,few,TRBJ1-3,TGCGCCAGCAGCGAACAGCAGTCTGGAAACACCATATATTTT,CASSEQQSGNTIYF
TRBV6-2/TRBV6-3,TRBD1,many,TRBJ2-7,TGTGCCAGCAGTACGACAGGGGACTTCAACGAGCAGTACTTC,CASSTTGDFNEQYF
TRBV27,.,few,TRBJ1-5,TGTGCCAGCAGAAGAGTGGGGGCGGTGAGCAATCAGCCCCAGCATTTT,CASRRVGAVSNQPQHF
TRBV9,.,.,TRBJ2-3,TGTGCCAGCAGCGTAGGTGCTCCAAGCACAGATACGCAGTATTTT,CASSVGAPSTDTQYF
TRBV7-2,TRBD2,many,TRBJ2-1,TGTGCCAGCAGCTATACGGTACTAGCGGGGGGCAGTGAGCAGTTCTTC,CASSYTVLAGGSEQFF
TRBV7-9,TRBD1,many,TRBJ2-7,TGTGCCAGCAGCCAAGGGACAGCTACCTACGAGCAGTACTTC,CASSQGTATYEQYF
TRBV5-1,.,few,TRBJ2-5,TGCGCCAGCAGCCGGGACTTCCCGTACCAAGAGACCCAGTACTTC,CASSRDFPYQETQYF
TRBV20-1,TRBD1,few,TRBJ2-1,TGCAGTGTTCAGGGGGACCGGAATGAGCAGTTCTTC,CSVQGDRNEQFF
TRBV24-1,TRBD1,.,TRBJ2-3,TGTGCCACCAGTGACCCCGGACAGGGAGCAGATACGCAGTATTTT,CATSDPGQGADTQYF
TRBV4-1,.,.,TRBJ1-1,TGCGCCAGCAGCCAAGTGGTGAACACTGAAGCTTTCTTT,CASSQVVNTEAFF
TRBV21-1,.,once,TRBJ2-3,TGTGCCAGCAGCAAAGGAGAGCGGGAGGGCGCAGATACGCAGTATTTT,CASSKGEREGADTQYF
TRBV28,TRBD2,few,TRBJ2-1,TGTGCCAGCAGTTCTCTAGGACTAGCGGGGTCGAGCTCCTACAATGAGCAGTTCTTC,CASSSLGLAGSSSYNEQFF
TRBV20-1,TRBD1,few,TRBJ2-5,TGCAGTGCTAGAATCAGGGGGCGCGGGGAGACCCAGTACTTC,CSARIRGRGETQYF
TRBV12-3/TRBV12-4,.,many,TRBJ2-1,TGTGCCAGCAACAACAATGAGCAGTTCTTC,CASNNNEQFF
TRBV15,TRBD2,.,TRBJ2-3,TGTGCCACCAGCGGGGGAGCGGGAACCACAGATACGCAGTATTTT,CATSGGAGTTDTQYF
TRBV6-1,TRBD1,.,TRBJ2-1,TGTGCCAGCAGCCGGGACAGGGGTTTCAATGAGCAGTTCTTC,CASSRDRGFNEQFF
TRBV3-1,.,.,TRBJ2-2,TGTGCCAGCAGCCAAGAGGGGAGGCGGGCTGATAACAACACCGGGGAGCTGTTTTTT,CASSQEGRRADNNTGELFF
TRBV12-3/TRBV12-4,.,many,TRBJ2-2,TGTGCCAGCAGTTTTCTGAAACCAGGGACCGGGGAGCTGTTTTTT,CASSFLKPGTGELFF
TRBV29-1,TRBD1,few,TRBJ2-5,TGCAGCGTCGTTGCCAGAGGGACAGGGGGCAAAGAGACCCAGTACTTC,CSVVARGTGGKETQYF
TRBV7-9,TRBD1,many,TRBJ1-6,TGTGCCAGCAGCTTAGTTGGCAGGACAGGATTGAATTCACCCCTCCACTTT,CASSLVGRTGLNSPLHF
TRBV6-2/TRBV6-3,TRBD2,many,TRBJ2-1,TGTGCCAGCAGTTACTCGATGTACGGCGGGGGATACTACAATGAGCAGTTCTTC,CASSYSMYGGGYYNEQFF
TRBV7-2,.,many,TRBJ1-4,TGTGCCAGCAGCTTAGATCACCCCTCTTTGGACGAAAAACTGTTTTTT,CASSLDHPSLDEKLFF
TRBV7-9,TRBD2,many,TRBJ2-1,TGTGCCAGCAGCTTACGGCGGGAGGGTGAGCAGTTCTTC,CASSLRREGEQFF
TRBV20-1,.,few,TRBJ2-7,TGCAGTGCTAGAGCGATTCAGGATCTGTACGAGCAGTACTTC,CSARAIQDLYEQYF
TRBV5-1,.,many,TRBJ1-5,TGCGCCAGCAGCTCTGACGGCCTAATTAATCAGCCCCAGCATTTT,CASSSDGLINQPQHF
TRBV20-1,.,.,TRBJ1-2,TGCAGTGCTAGAGGGGAACCGTCATTTAGAGGCTACACCTTC,CSARGEPSFRGYTF
TRBV6-2/TRBV6-3,.,few,TRBJ2-5,TGTGCCAGCAGCCGATTATCGGGGGCTAAGGAGACCCAGTACTTC,CASSRLSGAKETQYF
TRBV12-3/TRBV12-4,TRBD2,few,TRBJ2-1,TGTGCCAGCACCCCGGGACTAGCGGGGGGGTGGAATGAGCAGTTCTTC,CASTPGLAGGWNEQFF
TRBV11-2,.,few,TRBJ2-1,TGTGCCAGCAGCTTAAGCCAGTCTCATTACAATGAGCAGTTCTTC,CASSLSQSHYNEQFF
TRBV28,TRBD1,few,TRBJ2-1,TGTGCCAGCAGAACGGACAGGGGAGGGATCTACAATGAGCAGTTCTTC,CASRTDRGGIYNEQFF
TRBV7-2,.,.,TRBJ1-3,TGTGCCAGCAGCCAGAAGGACTGGGTAGCAAACACCATATATTTT,CASSQKDWVANTIYF
TRBV12-3/TRBV12-4,TRBD1,many,TRBJ1-1,TGTGCCAGCAGTTTACCCACCGGGACAGATCTTTACTTT,CASSLPTGTDLYF
TRBV5-1,.,.,TRBJ2-7,TGCGCCAGCAGCATGACATATGCCTCCTACGAGCAGAACTTC,CASSMTYASYEQNF
TRBV20-1,TRBD2,few,TRBJ2-3,TGCAGTGCTAGTCTCAGACTAGCGAGCACAGATACGCAGTATTTT,CSASLRLASTDTQYF
TRBV4-1,.,.,TRBJ1-2,TGCGCCAGCAGCCAAGACCACGACCCCGGAAGCTACACCTTC,CASSQDHDPGSYTF
TRBV6-2/TRBV6-3,.,few,TRBJ2-1,TGTGCCAGCAGTTACACCCGGCGGAGGTACAATGAGCAGTTCTTC,CASSYTRRRYNEQFF
TRBV5-4,.,.,TRBJ2-5,TGTGCCAGCAGCACTATCGTTCAAGAGACCCAGTACTTC,CASSTIVQETQYF
TRBV20-1,.,few,TRBJ1-6,TGCAGTGCCCTAATCGACCCTTCGGCACCCCTCCACTTT,CSALIDPSAPLHF
TRBV30,.,.,TRBJ2-5,TGTGCCTGGAGTGGGGACCAACCACCACGGGCCCAGTACTTC,CAWSGDQPPRAQYF
TRBV30,.,many,TRBJ2-2,TGTGCCTGGAGTGTACTGGGTAGCGGAGGCACCGGGGAGCTGTTTTTT,CAWSVLGSGGTGELFF
TRBV6-1,TRBD1,.,TRBJ1-5,TGTGCCAGCAGTGCACAGGGGGGTGGCAATCAGCCCCAGCATTTT,CASSAQGGGNQPQHF
TRBV6-2/TRBV6-3,.,many,TRBJ2-2,TGTGCCAGCAGTTACCGTCGGGGGGCCCCGACCGGGGAGCTGTTTTTT,CASSYRRGAPTGELFF
TRBV12-3/TRBV12-4,.,.,TRBJ1-5,TGTGCCAGCAGTTCGAGCCTCCCGGGGAGTACACAGCATTTT,CASSSSLPGSTQHF
TRBV12-5,.,few,TRBJ1-5,TGTGCTAGTGCCGCACAGGGTAATCAGCCCCAGCATTTT,CASAAQGNQPQHF
TRBV12-3/TRBV12-4,.,.,TRBJ1-2,TGTGCCAGCAGCAAAGGGGCCACCTATGGCTACACCTTC,CASSKGATYGYTF
TRBV20-1,.,few,TRBJ2-2,TGCAGTGCTAGAGGCGGGTACCTGTCTGGCACCGGGGAGCTGTTTTTT,CSARGGYLSGTGELFF
TRBV12-3/TRBV12-4,.,many,TRBJ1-6,TGTGCCAGCAGTTTAGGCATAGATAATTCACCCCTCCACTTT,CASSLGIDNSPLHF
TRBV12-3/TRBV12-4,TRBD1,once,TRBJ1-2,TGTGCCAGCAGCAGGACAGGGGGCGGTGGCTACACCTTC,CASSRTGGGGYTF
TRBV12-3/TRBV12-4,TRBD2,once,TRBJ2-7,TGTGCCAGCAGGGGGGTAGGGAGGGCCCTCTCCTACGAGCAGTACTTC,CASRGVGRALSYEQYF
TRBV28,.,.,TRBJ1-2,TGTGCCAGCAGTATATCCCCCCGGGGAGGAGTGTATGGCTACACCTTC,CASSISPRGGVYGYTF
TRBV20-1,.,.,TRBJ2-7,TGCAGTGCTAGAGATGGGACACTGAGCTCCTACGAGCAGTACTTC,CSARDGTLSSYEQYF